The TCR beta chain described here comes from a study of CD8+ T cells in alopecia areata. Per germline, CDR1 SGHDT and CDR2 YYEEEE. The V end was cut by 5 bases, the J end by 2 bases, with 14 bases between. There are 15 residues in the CDR3. This clone was counted once. No antigen is known for it. RNA extraction was followed by reverse transcription into cDNA, which acted as the sequencing template. Produced via immunoSEQ multiplex PCR; TCRdb's table is partial and in-frame only. Here the sample spans 89,000 or so clones, roughly 51% being singletons. Points from the study as a whole: Lesional scalp exceeded normal scalp in clonality, especially in alopecia totalis/universalis. Sequenced scalp T cells also include alphabeta T cells resident in normal skin. It was less clear whether patients shared TCRs than it was in mice, possibly because of HLA.

Lesional scalp punch biopsies and peripheral blood came from alopecia areata patients. This sequence originates from a human donor with alopecia areata. The sample was NKG2D-high CD8+ T cells sorted from blood. The gene calls are TRBV5-6 and TRBJ1-5, with a weak D call TRBD1 (5 bases). CDR3 coding DNA: TGTGCCAGCAGTTCAGCACAGGAACGCAATCAGCCCCAGCATTTT. Translation gives CASSSAQERNQPQHF.